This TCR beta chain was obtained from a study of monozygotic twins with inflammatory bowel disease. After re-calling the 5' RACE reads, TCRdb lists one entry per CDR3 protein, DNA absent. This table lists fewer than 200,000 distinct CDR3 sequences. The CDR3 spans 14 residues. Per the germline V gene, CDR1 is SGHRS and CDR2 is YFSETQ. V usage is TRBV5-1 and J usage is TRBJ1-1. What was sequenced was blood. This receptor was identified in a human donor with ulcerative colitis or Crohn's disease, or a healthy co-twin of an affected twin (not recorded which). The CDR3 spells CASSQDHRDTEAFF.